The TCR beta chain under discussion was sequenced for a study of T cells in Graves' hyperthyroidism and ophthalmopathy. RNA transcripts provided the source from which TCR beta CDR3 regions were amplified. The study used the HTBI primer set for a first-round RT-PCR of the TCR CDR3. TCRdb re-derived calls from the multiplex PCR reads in MiXCR, one entry per CDR3 protein. The repertoire holds 530,000 or so distinct CDR3 sequences, with about 15% as singletons. This clonotype turned up a few times. The CDR3 is made up of 17 amino acids. Germline-derived CDR1 and CDR2 are LNHDA and SQIVND (reference sequence). V was clipped by 3 bases and J by 2 bases, with 17 bases between them.

Material: blood. The rearrangement links TRBV19 to TRBJ2-1; possible D gene TRBD2, 6 bases. This TCR came from a woman aged 18 to 35 with Graves' ophthalmopathy. The CDR3 sequence: CASSIWGGLAAYNEQFF. CDR3 nucleotides: TGTGCCAGTAGTATCTGGGGTGGGTTAGCGGCCTACAATGAGCAGTTCTTC.